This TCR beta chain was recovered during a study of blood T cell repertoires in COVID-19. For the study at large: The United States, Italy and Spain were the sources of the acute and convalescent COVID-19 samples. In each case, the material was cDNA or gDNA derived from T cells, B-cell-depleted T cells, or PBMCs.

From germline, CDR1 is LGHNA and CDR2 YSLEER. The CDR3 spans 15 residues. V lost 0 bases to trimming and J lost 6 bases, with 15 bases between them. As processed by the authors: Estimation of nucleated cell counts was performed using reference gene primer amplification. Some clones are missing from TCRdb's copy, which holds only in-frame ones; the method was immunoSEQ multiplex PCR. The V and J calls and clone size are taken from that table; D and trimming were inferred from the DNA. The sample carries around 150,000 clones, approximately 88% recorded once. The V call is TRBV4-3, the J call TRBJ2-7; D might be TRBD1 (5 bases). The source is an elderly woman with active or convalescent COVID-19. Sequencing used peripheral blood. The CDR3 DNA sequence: TGCGCCAGCAGCCAAGAAACAGGCTTCAGGGCCGAGCAGTACTTC. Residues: CASSQETGFRAEQYF.